This TCR beta chain was documented in a study of blood T cell repertoires in COVID-19. Generated by immunoSEQ multiplex PCR, the TCRdb table keeps only in-frame clones and is missing some. The sample holds roughly 250,000 clones, just under 90% seen once. This study enrolled people aged roughly 18 to 90 from about two dozen US geographic areas. Participant-given clinical history determined each cohort assignment. CDR1 is SGHDT, CDR2 YYEEEE, per germline. Germline trimming cut 0 bases from V and 0 bases from J; bases unmatched to any gene: 0. This CDR3 spans 15 amino acids. This clone has just one count.

The rearrangement links TRBV5-6 to TRBJ1-1; TRBD1 matches 9 bases. The sequenced material came from PBMCs or T cells enriched from blood (not recorded which). This clonotype was obtained from a man aged 50 to 60 who had been exposed to COVID-19. The CDR3 here is CASSLGDRVNTEAFF. The CDR3 region has the DNA TGTGCCAGCAGCTTGGGGGACAGGGTGAACACTGAAGCTTTCTTT.